The next 9 T cell receptor beta chains were all read from a single sample in a study of T cells in Graves' hyperthyroidism and ophthalmopathy. It was RNA transcripts that yielded the amplified TCR beta CDR3 regions. The study used the HTBI primer set for a first-round RT-PCR of the TCR CDR3. TCRdb reprocessed the multiplex PCR reads with MiXCR, giving one entry per CDR3 protein. The data show about 640,000 distinct CDR3 sequences, roughly 14% seen once. Sequenced input: blood. Every receptor here comes from a woman aged 45-60 years with Graves' ophthalmopathy.

The chain has TRBV2 and TRBJ2-3; D gene unclear. V lost 8 bases, J lost 2 bases, and 20 bases lay in between. Germline CDR1 is SNHLY and CDR2 is FYNNEI. The CDR3 covers 16 residues. The CDR3 region is CASCFESAAHTDTQYF. The CDR3 nucleotides are TGTGCCAGCTGTTTCGAGTCCGCGGCGCACACAGATACGCAGTATTTT. Variable domain in full (rest from reference TRBV2 and TRBJ2-3): EPEVTQTPSHQVTQMGQEVILRCVPISNHLYFYWYRQILGQKVEFLVSFYNNEISEKSEIFDDQFSVERPDGSNFTLKIRSTKLEDSAMYFCASCFESAAHTDTQYFGPGTRLTVL.

In this sample, this clonotype turned up a few times. This sequence joins TRBV6-5 and TRBJ2-3; D not resolved. V lost 0 bases to trimming and J lost 6 bases, with 22 bases between them. The CDR3 runs 18 residues. From germline, CDR1 is MNHEY and CDR2 SVGAGI. The CDR3 region has the DNA TGTGCCAGCAGTTACTCGATCTTCAAGGGAAGAGACTCCGATACGCAGTATTTT. It encodes CASSYSIFKGRDSDTQYF.

The chain uses TRBV6-1 and TRBJ2-3; D is ambiguous. Germline V CDR1 and CDR2: MNHNS, SASEGT. The CDR3 consists of 14 residues. With 6 bases removed from V and 2 bases from J, the gap between germline ends came to 12 bases. The CDR3 sequence: CASSMVLPTDTQYF. The CDR3 DNA follows: TGTGCCAGCAGCATGGTCTTACCCACAGATACGCAGTATTTT.

CDR3 loop: CASSTTAGVSGELFF. The CDR3 coding sequence is TGTGCCAGCAGTACCACAGCAGGGGTCTCCGGGGAGCTGTTTTTT. The chain has TRBV6-1 and TRBJ2-2; maybe TRBD1 (6 bases). V dropped 5 bases and J dropped 6 bases, with 16 bases sitting between them. This CDR3 is 15 amino acids long. CDR1 is MNHNS, CDR2 SASEGT, per germline.

This clonotype was recorded many times. The V and J genes are TRBV6-2 or TRBV6-3 and TRBJ1-6, with TRBD1 as a possible D gene (5 bases). The CDR3 totals 16 residues. V was trimmed by 2 bases and J by 3 bases, leaving 11 bases between them. CDR1 MNHEY and CDR2 SVGEGT come from the germline V gene. The CDR3 DNA reads as TGTGCCAGCAGTTACCTGCAGGGAAGCTATAATTCACCCCTCCACTTT. Its translation: CASSYLQGSYNSPLHF.

In its sample, this clonotype was seen many times. The V and J genes are TRBV28 and TRBJ2-1; TRBD2 aligns across 7 bases. CDR3 length: 15 amino acids. The ends lost 3 bases at V and 5 bases at J; junction bases unmatched: 7. CDR1 is MDHEN, CDR2 SYDVKM, per germline. As DNA, the CDR3 is TGTGCCAGCAGTTTTGGGGCTAGCGGAAACAATGAGCAGTTCTTC. The encoded protein is CASSFGASGNNEQFF.

V gene TRBV19 combines with J gene TRBJ2-1; 7 nucleotides align to TRBD2. CDR3 length equals 16 residues. J lost 9 bases, V lost 3 bases, and 14 bases had no gene match. The germline V gene has CDR1 LNHDA and CDR2 SQIVND (reference sequence). The CDR3 bases are TGTGCCAGTAGTATCGGCGGGAGTATTCATTTTTTTGAGCAGTTCTTC. Translated: CASSIGGSIHFFEQFF.

This clonotype occurred many times. This chain joins TRBV7-2 and TRBJ2-5; D not resolved. Germline CDR1 is SGHTA and CDR2 is FQGNSA. V lost 5 bases to trimming and J lost 5 bases, with 15 bases between them. This CDR3 has 14 amino acids. CDR3 amino acids: CASSLLGGRETQYF. CDR3 sequence (DNA): TGTGCCAGCAGCCTCCTTGGCGGAAGGGAGACCCAGTACTTC.

This clonotype was seen ten or more times. This sequence joins TRBV29-1 and TRBJ2-2; TRBD2 might be the D (7 bases). The germline V gene encodes CDR1 SQVTM and CDR2 ANQGSEA. This CDR3 is 15 amino acids long. Trimming took 7 bases from V and 1 from J, leaving 16 bases between them. CDR3 nucleotide sequence: TGCAGCGCGGGGAGGGGGTCCGGGAACACCGGGGAGCTGTTTTTT. It is translated as CSAGRGSGNTGELFF.